Below, 10 T cell receptor beta chains from the same sample are listed, as sequenced in a study of cytomegalovirus exposure and HLA in healthy donors. Repertoires were generated with immunoSEQ multiplex PCR, while TCRdb's copy carries only in-frame clones and drops some. This table holds more than 70,000 clones, about 94% found once. Sequencing was carried out using PBMCs. These receptors originate from a woman between 18 and 30 years old in good health and CMV-seronegative.

The chain joins TRBV6-1 to TRBJ2-7; D is undetermined. Looked up from germline, CDR1 is MNHNS and CDR2 is SASEGT. The CDR3 has 16 amino acids. V lost 0 bases, J lost 1 base, and 13 bases lay in between. The CDR3 is CASSEAPGSPSYEQYF. The CDR3 DNA reads as TGTGCCAGCAGTGAAGCTCCCGGGTCGCCTTCCTACGAGCAGTACTTC.

This clone was observed a single time. This chain links TRBV9 with TRBJ2-1; perhaps TRBD2 as D (6 bases). Germline V CDR1 and CDR2: SGDLS, YYNGEE. Trimming shortened V by 6 bases and J by 1 base, and 17 bases separated the two germline ends. This CDR3 has 16 residues. The DNA for the CDR3 is TGTGCCAGCACCCACACTCGGAGCGGGTCCTACAATGAGCAGTTCTTC. Protein: CASTHTRSGSYNEQFF.

The CDR3 nucleotides read TGCAGCGTAGCTGGACTAGCGGGGGGGAACACCGGGGAGCTGTTTTTT. Translated, it gives CSVAGLAGGNTGELFF. The chain has TRBV29-1 and TRBJ2-2; the match to TRBD2 covers 14 bases. CDR1 and CDR2 from the germline V gene are SQVTM and ANQGSEA. The junction had 4 bases not matched to a gene; V was cut back by 6 bases and J by 1 base. The CDR3 is made up of 16 amino acids.

This clone has only one observation. This chain joins TRBV2 and TRBJ1-4, with TRBD1 matching 7 bases. Germline assignment: CDR1 SNHLY and CDR2 FYNNEI. This CDR3 region has 15 residues. The ends lost 5 bases at V and 0 bases at J; junction bases unmatched: 3. CDR3 nucleotide sequence: TGTGCCAGCAGTATCGGACAGGCAACTAATGAAAAACTGTTTTTT. Translation: CASSIGQATNEKLFF.

The chain links TRBV7-2 to TRBJ1-1; 10 positions match TRBD1. The CDR3 spans 15 residues. With 2 bases clipped from V and 5 bases from J, the junction kept 5 bases outside the gene matches. CDR1 SGHTA and CDR2 FQGNSA come from the germline V gene. The CDR3 DNA follows: TGTGCCAGCAGCTTATACGGGACAGGGGTTACTGAAGCTTTCTTT. It codes for CASSLYGTGVTEAFF.

The chain recombines TRBV5-1 with TRBJ2-3; 8 nucleotides align to TRBD2. The CDR3 covers 16 residues. V lost 0 bases and J lost 2; bases outside the gene matches: 5. The germline CDR1 and CDR2 sequences are SGHRS and YFSETQ. The DNA for the CDR3 is TGCGCCAGCAGCTTGGAGACGGGGGGGCCCACAGATACGCAGTATTTT. This translates into CASSLETGGPTDTQYF. Variable domain in full (rest from reference TRBV5-1 and TRBJ2-3): KAGVTQTPRYLIKTRGQQVTLSCSPISGHRSVSWYQQTPGQGLQFLFEYFSETQRNKGNFPGRFSGRQFSNSRSEMNVSTLELGDSALYLCASSLETGGPTDTQYFGPGTRLTVL.

This rearrangement joins TRBV27 to TRBJ1-1; the D gene is possibly TRBD1 (5 bases). Germline V gene sequence: CDR1 MNHEY, CDR2 SMNVEV (reference sequence). The CDR3 extends over 13 amino acids. V was pared by 7 bases and J by 2 bases, with 11 bases between. CDR3 region: CASNPGGNTEAFF. DNA for the CDR3: TGTGCCAGCAACCCGGGGGGAAACACTGAAGCTTTCTTT.

This clone was detected once. The chain carries TRBV18 and TRBJ1-1, with D possibly matching TRBD1 (6 bases). The V and J ends lost 3 bases and 5 bases respectively, with 19 bases between them. The CDR3 has 16 residues. CDR1 is KGHSH and CDR2 is LQKENI in the germline V gene. In nucleotides, the CDR3 is TGTGCCAGCTCACCCCTCGACAGGTCTGCTGGGACTGAAGCTTTCTTT. Encoded protein: CASSPLDRSAGTEAFF.

J is TRBJ2-3 and V is TRBV5-1, with D unclear. This CDR3 is built from 16 residues. Germline V gene data show CDR1 as SGHRS and CDR2 as YFSETQ. Trimming shortened V by 0 bases and J by 1 base, and 12 bases separated the two germline ends. In nucleotides, the CDR3 is TGCGCCAGCAGCTTGGACTCTAGACGGGGCACAGATACGCAGTATTTT. This gives the protein CASSLDSRRGTDTQYF.

This chain connects TRBV15 to TRBJ2-1, with TRBD1 as a possible D gene (5 bases). Trimming left V 0 bases short and J 6 bases short, with 9 bases between. The CDR3 is made up of 14 amino acids. Looked up from germline, CDR1 is LNHNV and CDR2 is YYDKDF (reference sequence). Here the CDR3 DNA reads TGTGCCACCAGCAGAGACAGGGTTGGCAATGAGCAGTTCTTC. Its protein product is CATSRDRVGNEQFF.